This entry lists 4 T cell receptor beta chains sequenced from one sample in a study of control samples from healthy donors and cancer patients. Some clones are missing from TCRdb's copy, which holds only in-frame ones; the method was immunoSEQ multiplex PCR. The sample shows 100,000 to 150,000 clones, around 93% of them seen only once. The sequenced sample consisted of blood. These receptors originate from a woman aged 50 to 60 in good health.

The chain uses TRBV27 and TRBJ1-5; no clear D gene. The CDR3 covers 14 residues. Germline assignment: CDR1 MNHEY and CDR2 SMNVEV (reference sequence). Trimming took 5 bases from V and 2 from J, leaving 10 bases between them. The CDR3 region has the DNA TGTGCCAGCAGTAAGGTCGGAGGCAATCAGCCCCAGCATTTT. Translating gives CASSKVGGNQPQHF.

The CDR3 DNA follows: TGTGCCAGCAGCCCCCCGACAGGGAAAGCGAACACTGAAGCTTTCTTT. Amino acids: CASSPPTGKANTEAFF. V gene TRBV7-8 combines with J gene TRBJ1-1; 7 nucleotides align to TRBD1. The CDR3 totals 16 residues. Germline V gene data show CDR1 as SGHVS and CDR2 as FQNEAQ. The trim removed 5 bases at V and 1 base at J, leaving 10 bases unmatched.

The genes are TRBV12-5 and TRBJ2-7, with D perhaps matching TRBD1 (5 bases). This CDR3 contains 13 residues. Germline CDR1 and CDR2: LGHNT and FRNRAP. V shed 6 bases and J shed 7 bases, with 16 bases lying between them. The CDR3 coding sequence is TGTGCTAGTGGACCCCCAGGGAAAGGGGAGCAGTACTTC. This gives the protein CASGPPGKGEQYF.

The chain links TRBV9 to TRBJ2-3, with TRBD2 matching 9 bases. V lost 0 bases to trimming and J lost 3 bases; unmatched junction nucleotides: 5. This CDR3 is built from 16 residues. CDR1 is SGDLS and CDR2 is YYNGEE in the germline V gene. CDR3 bases: TGTGCCAGCAGCGTAGAGGCGGGGGGGGCGACAGATACGCAGTATTTT. Translation: CASSVEAGGATDTQYF.